Presented here are 2 T cell receptor beta chains from one specimen sequenced in a study of cytomegalovirus exposure and HLA in healthy donors. In the PCR, 60 Vbeta and 13 Jbeta primers were used. TCRdb's table, derived via immunoSEQ multiplex PCR, lists solely in-frame clones and lacks some. The repertoire includes some 98,000 clones, 60% to 80% of them detected once, and 6% to 8.5% sits in the top ten. Input material: PBMCs. These receptors all come from a female donor in good health and CMV-seronegative.

The chain recombines TRBV27 with TRBJ2-1; a possible D gene is TRBD1 (5 bases). V lost 3 bases and J lost 5, with 14 bases in between. This CDR3 comprises 15 residues. Looked up from germline, CDR1 is MNHEY and CDR2 is SMNVEV (reference sequence). Here the CDR3 reads CASSLLGVGDNEQFF. Written as DNA, the CDR3 is TGTGCCAGCAGTTTGTTAGGGGTCGGCGACAATGAGCAGTTCTTC.

There are a few counts of this clone. This chain connects TRBV30 to TRBJ2-1, with 11 positions matching TRBD2. Germline V gene sequence: CDR1 GTSNPN, CDR2 SVGIG (reference sequence). The CDR3 loop spans 16 amino acids. V trimming: 3 bases; J trimming: 2 bases; junction bases outside the gene matches: 6. The CDR3 sequence: CAWSASGRLPYNEQFF. In DNA form, the CDR3 reads TGTGCCTGGAGCGCTAGCGGGAGGTTACCCTACAATGAGCAGTTCTTC.